A selection of T cell receptor beta chains follows, all from one sample in a study of T cell changes during pregnancy in multiple sclerosis. Assay: immunoSEQ multiplex PCR; the TCRdb copy retains only in-frame clones and omits some. The sample has 42,000 or so clones, roughly nine tenths seen once. Specimen: CD4+ T cells from peripheral blood mononuclear cells, collected after pregnancy. The receptor source for this set is a female donor with multiple sclerosis, enrolled in a pregnancy study. CDR3s leave out the opening cysteine and the closing phenylalanine or tryptophan. The order of the fields is V gene, CDR3 protein.

v_call: TRBV7-9; cdr3_aa: ASSPEIGRVAEAF
v_call: TRBV20-1; cdr3_aa: SATENTEAF
v_call: TRBV7-3; cdr3_aa: ASSLRGGPDEQF
v_call: TRBV5-6; cdr3_aa: ASSPAWGRVDTQY
v_call: TRBV7-9; cdr3_aa: ASSSQGQPQH
v_call: TRBV9; cdr3_aa: ASSVEERWGGAYLSPSYEQY
v_call: TRBV9; cdr3_aa: ASSPRRQRTDTQY
v_call: TRBV6-1; cdr3_aa: ASSEAYRGDYGYT
v_call: TRBV7-9; cdr3_aa: ASSSLGGGVYEQY
v_call: TRBV4-3; cdr3_aa: ASSPQRRGGNQPQH
v_call: TRBV19; cdr3_aa: ASSMMPGQGVRGYT
v_call: TRBV7-3; cdr3_aa: ASSFPAGYSYNEQF
v_call: TRBV6-1; cdr3_aa: ASSGYSEAF
v_call: TRBV5-1; cdr3_aa: ASTPSGGPSQETQY
v_call: TRBV7-3; cdr3_aa: ASSPGPNTGELF
v_call: TRBV7-9; cdr3_aa: ASSFLGGDEKLF
v_call: TRBV2; cdr3_aa: ASRNREGRGNTEAF
v_call: TRBV5-1; cdr3_aa: ASSSEAGMNTGELF
v_call: TRBV5-5; cdr3_aa: ASSRGSGRTQH
v_call: TRBV5-1; cdr3_aa: ASSPELAGGPYNEQF
v_call: TRBV6-1; cdr3_aa: ASSDPGTDTQY
v_call: TRBV5-1; cdr3_aa: ASRRDRGEAF
v_call: TRBV18; cdr3_aa: ASSPQGHEQY
v_call: TRBV28; cdr3_aa: ASSWPGAGGGANVLT
v_call: TRBV4-1; cdr3_aa: ASSSRLAPAANVLT
v_call: TRBV27; cdr3_aa: ASSPRGSETQY
v_call: TRBV10-3; cdr3_aa: AISESTGWTSGRNEQF
v_call: TRBV28; cdr3_aa: ASGQGAYGYT
v_call: TRBV6-5; cdr3_aa: ASRPGQGYTEAF
v_call: TRBV5-8; cdr3_aa: ASSLLRQPQH
v_call: TRBV19; cdr3_aa: ASSPSRVREAF
v_call: TRBV7-9; cdr3_aa: ASSPPGGRFTEAF
v_call: TRBV2; cdr3_aa: ASSEALRGTGGYT
v_call: TRBV27; cdr3_aa: ASSRNSGTGGRETQY
v_call: TRBV5-1; cdr3_aa: ASSYQTNYGYT
v_call: TRBV5-1; cdr3_aa: ASSYQTGGNYGYT
v_call: TRBV7-2; cdr3_aa: ASSSLLETQY
v_call: TRBV6-1; cdr3_aa: ASSEMAGPYNEQF
v_call: TRBV27; cdr3_aa: ASSLSFSLGPGPGELF
v_call: TRBV5-1; cdr3_aa: ATGTSGGAQETQY
v_call: TRBV7-9; cdr3_aa: ASSLAGDEKLF
v_call: TRBV30; cdr3_aa: ACLAGTGNTIY
v_call: TRBV19; cdr3_aa: ASSIPGGYLRAKNIQY
v_call: TRBV18; cdr3_aa: ASSPIGAPHEAF
v_call: TRBV7-9; cdr3_aa: ASSLRPPWGVNTEAF
v_call: TRBV11-2; cdr3_aa: ASSLEGAGYYGYT
v_call: TRBV4-3; cdr3_aa: ASSQRGTTGELF